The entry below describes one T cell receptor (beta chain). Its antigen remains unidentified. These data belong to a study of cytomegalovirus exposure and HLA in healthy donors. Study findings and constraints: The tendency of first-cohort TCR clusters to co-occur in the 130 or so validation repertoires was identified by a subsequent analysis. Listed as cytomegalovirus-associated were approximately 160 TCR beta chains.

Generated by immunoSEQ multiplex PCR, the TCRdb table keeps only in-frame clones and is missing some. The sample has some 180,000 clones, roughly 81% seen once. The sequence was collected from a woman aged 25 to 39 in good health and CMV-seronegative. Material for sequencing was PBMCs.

The CDR3 loop reads CASSFYREIEQFF. CDR3 DNA: TGTGCCAGCAGCTTTTACCGGGAGATTGAGCAGTTCTTC. The chain links TRBV7-2 to TRBJ2-1, with TRBD2 as a possible D gene (6 bases). Trimming shortened V by 3 bases and J by 9 bases, and 12 bases separated the two germline ends. This CDR3 has 13 amino acids. Germline V lookup: CDR1 SGHTA, CDR2 FQGNSA. Filled out from reference TRBV7-2 and TRBJ2-1, the complete variable domain reads GAGVSQSPSNKVTEKGKDVELRCDPISGHTALYWYRQSLGQGLEFLIYFQGNSAPDKSGLPSDRFSAERTGGSVSTLTIQRTQQEDSAVYLCASSFYREIEQFFGPGTRLTVL.